This entry describes one T cell receptor beta chain. Patients at the Seattle site were enrolled during active infection and followed longitudinally. The source of the sample is a study of blood T cell repertoires in COVID-19. Looking at the study overall: Acute and convalescent COVID-19 specimens originated in the United States, Italy and Spain. PBMCs, B-cell-depleted T cells, or T cells were the source of the cDNA or gDNA that made up the material.

The CDR3 sequence is 16 residues long. The V gene's germline CDR1 is MNHNS and CDR2 SASEGT. Unmatched junction bases numbered 6, after V lost 2 bases and J lost 3 bases. Sequencing used immunoSEQ multiplex PCR; TCRdb keeps in-frame clones, though not all of them. The data show about 80,000 clones, roughly 78% seen once. The specimen sequenced was peripheral blood. The chain couples TRBV6-1 to TRBJ2-2; 7 bases are a match to TRBD2. The TCR was taken from a man in his 60s with COVID-19, enrolled during active disease. The CDR3 reads CASSETSGKYTGELFF. The CDR3, as DNA: TGTGCCAGCAGTGAAACGAGCGGGAAATACACCGGGGAGCTGTTTTTT.